One sample yielded the 8 T cell receptor beta chains listed below, sequenced in a study of sequential checkpoint blockade in melanoma. Treatment noted: randomized to nivolumab then ipilimumab (arm A) or the reverse (arm B). Some clones are missing from TCRdb's copy, which holds only in-frame ones; the method was immunoSEQ multiplex PCR. The table records 35,000 to 45,000 clones, approximately 91% of them present only once. The specimen comprised CD8+ T cells sorted from blood (inferred from file names), sampled from a patient given nivolumab and ipilimumab in sequence. The source is a human donor with melanoma.

This clone came up once. V and J are TRBV2 and TRBJ2-7; 13 nucleotides line up with TRBD2. The junction had 15 bases not matched to a gene; V was cut back by 4 bases and J by 9 bases. The CDR3 has 17 residues. CDR1 is SNHLY, CDR2 FYNNEI, per germline. The CDR3 nucleotides are TGTGCCAGCAGTGTGGTAGGGACTAGCGGGGTCGCGCCCGTGCAGTACTTC. Translated, it gives CASSVVGTSGVAPVQYF.

This clone was detected only once. The V call is TRBV9, the J call TRBJ1-1, with D possibly matching TRBD1 (5 bases). Trimming removed 4 bases from V and 0 bases from J, with 13 bases in between. The V gene's germline CDR1 is SGDLS and CDR2 YYNGEE. The CDR3 runs 15 residues. The DNA for the CDR3 is TGTGCCAGCAGCCCTAGACAGAGCCTGAACACTGAAGCTTTCTTT. Translating gives CASSPRQSLNTEAFF.

The chain has TRBV27 and TRBJ2-3; 7 bases match TRBD2. CDR3 length: 12 residues. Germline CDR1 is MNHEY and CDR2 is SMNVEV (reference sequence). V gave up 4 bases and J gave up 6 bases; unmatched junction bases: 1. CDR3 nucleotide sequence: TGTGCCAGCAGTTGGGGGGGGGATACGCAGTATTTT. Residues: CASSWGGDTQYF.

The V and J genes are TRBV27 and TRBJ2-7; TRBD2 agrees at 7 bases. Unmatched junction bases numbered 15, after V lost 10 bases and J lost 3 bases. The CDR3 spans 15 residues. Germline assignment: CDR1 MNHEY and CDR2 SMNVEV (reference sequence). The CDR3, as DNA: TGTGCCACCGGCCCAGGGAGGGTCTTAAGCTACGAGCAGTACGTC. It translates to CATGPGRVLSYEQYV.

This clone showed up just a few times. The chain couples TRBV15 to TRBJ2-7, with TRBD1 matching over 8 bases. The V segment lost 0 bases and the J segment 5 bases; nucleotides outside the gene matches: 9. This CDR3 has 16 amino acids. Germline V gives CDR1 LNHNV, CDR2 YYDKDF (reference sequence). CDR3 sequence: CATSREGQYRGDEQYF. Here the CDR3 DNA reads TGTGCCACCAGCAGAGAGGGACAGTACAGGGGGGACGAGCAGTACTTC.

This chain links TRBV5-6 with TRBJ1-1; TRBD1 is a possible D gene (5 bases). Per the germline V gene, CDR1 is SGHDT and CDR2 is YYEEEE. The V end lost 0 bases, the J end lost 6 bases, and 12 bases lay between the germline ends. This CDR3 region has 14 residues. CDR3 nucleotide sequence: TGTGCCAGCAGCTTGGGGGGGGTTGGGTCTGAAGCTTTCTTT. It codes for CASSLGGVGSEAFF.

This chain uses TRBV14 with TRBJ2-1, with 8 bases lining up with TRBD1. The CDR3 spans 14 residues. Trimming at V came to 4 bases and at J to 9 bases, leaving 8 bases not matched to a gene. The germline V gene encodes CDR1 SGHDN and CDR2 FVKESK. CDR3 region: CASSPTGAWGEQFF. The CDR3, as DNA: TGTGCCAGCAGCCCGACAGGGGCATGGGGTGAGCAGTTCTTC.

This chain links TRBV9 with TRBJ1-1; possible D gene TRBD1, 6 bases. Per the germline V gene, CDR1 is SGDLS and CDR2 is YYNGEE. V dropped 0 bases and J dropped 0 bases, with 9 bases sitting between them. The CDR3 runs to 15 residues. Here the CDR3 DNA reads TGTGCCAGCAGCGTAGACGGGACAATGAACACTGAAGCTTTCTTT. Its protein is CASSVDGTMNTEAFF.